One sample yielded the 21 T cell receptor beta chains listed below, sequenced in a study of blood T cell repertoires in COVID-19. Repertoires were generated with immunoSEQ multiplex PCR, while TCRdb's copy carries only in-frame clones and drops some. Of under 70,000 clones in the sample, under 90% are singletons; the top ten hold over 10%. The sample comprised peripheral blood. Receptors originate from a woman of 80 years or more with acute or convalescent COVID-19.

The V and J genes are TRBV5-1 and TRBJ2-3, with D possibly TRBD1 on 5 matching bases. Germline values: CDR1 SGHRS, CDR2 YFSETQ. Trimming stripped 4 bases from V and 6 bases from J, with 9 bases between. This CDR3 is built from 12 residues. CDR3 nucleotides: TGCGCCAGCAGCGTTAGGGGTGATACGCAGTATTTT. It is translated as CASSVRGDTQYF.

This chain connects TRBV13 to TRBJ2-5; TRBD2 matches 11 bases. The CDR3 is made up of 15 amino acids. V shed 2 bases and J 4 bases; nucleotides not matched to a gene: 3. Germline V lookup: CDR1 PRHDT, CDR2 FYEKMQ (reference sequence). CDR3 loop: CASSLKGLAAETQYF. The CDR3 region has the DNA TGTGCCAGCAGCTTAAAGGGACTAGCGGCAGAGACCCAGTACTTC.

The rearrangement links TRBV5-1 to TRBJ2-7; 9 bases are a match to TRBD1. Germline V CDR1 and CDR2: SGHRS, YFSETQ. This CDR3 has 15 residues. J gave up 4 bases and V 3 bases, and 8 bases lay outside the gene matches. CDR3 nucleotide sequence: TGCGCCAGCAGCTCCGGCGGGACAGGGACTTACGAGCAGTACTTC. Amino acid sequence: CASSSGGTGTYEQYF.

V usage is TRBV29-1 and J usage is TRBJ1-5; 9 bases line up with TRBD1. Losses at the gene ends were 6 bases for V and 7 bases for J; bases not matched to a gene: 7. The CDR3 loop spans 13 amino acids. Germline CDR1 reads SQVTM; CDR2 reads ANQGSEA. The CDR3 nucleotides read TGCAGCGTGGGGGGACAGGGTCAACAGCCCCAGCATTTT. Amino acid sequence: CSVGGQGQQPQHF.

The CDR3 loop is CASSVSTGGSGANVLTF. The DNA for the CDR3 is TGCGCCAGCAGCGTTTCGACAGGTGGCTCTGGGGCCAACGTCCTGACTTTC. The chain joins TRBV5-1 to TRBJ2-6; a weak D match, TRBD1 (6 bases). The CDR3 is made up of 17 amino acids. The germline V and J ends were trimmed by 4 bases and 0 bases, with 14 bases remaining between them. Germline CDR1 SGHRS, CDR2 YFSETQ.

The rearrangement uses TRBV14 and TRBJ2-7; D may be TRBD2 (6 bases). The CDR3 spans 16 residues. Germline CDR1 SGHDN, CDR2 FVKESK. Trimming cost V 1 base and J 6 bases, with 19 bases left between them. The CDR3 bases are TGTGCCAGCAGCCAAGTCTCGGGGGTCCCCGGCCTCGAGCAGTACTTC. Its protein product is CASSQVSGVPGLEQYF.

The sample holds one count of this clone. V and J are TRBV18 and TRBJ1-1, with D unresolved. The germline CDR1 and CDR2 sequences are KGHSH and LQKENI. The CDR3 totals 13 residues. V was cut by 5 bases and J by 1 base, with 8 bases left in between. CDR3: CASSSGSNTEAFF. In DNA form, the CDR3 reads TGTGCCAGCTCATCGGGATCGAACACTGAAGCTTTCTTT.

This clone has just a few counts. The rearrangement links TRBV6-5 to TRBJ1-1, with D unclear. The ends were cut back, 3 bases at V and 7 bases at J, with 15 bases in the middle. The CDR3 has 14 residues. CDR1 is MNHEY and CDR2 is SVGAGI in the germline V gene. The CDR3 region has the DNA TGTGCCAGCAGTTATAGTAACGGGAAGGATGAAGCTTTCTTT. Translated, it gives CASSYSNGKDEAFF.

V gene TRBV19 combines with J gene TRBJ2-2, with TRBD1 identical over 9 bases. Trimming cost V 7 bases and J 5 bases; bases outside gene matches: 8. Germline V gene sequence: CDR1 LNHDA, CDR2 SQIVND (reference sequence). The CDR3 runs 15 residues. The CDR3 loop reads CASTPQGAQTGELFF. CDR3 sequence (DNA): TGTGCCAGTACCCCACAGGGGGCGCAGACCGGGGAGCTGTTTTTT.

The chain couples TRBV5-1 to TRBJ1-6; TRBD1 matches 7 bases. J was trimmed by 7 bases and V by 5 bases; bases with no gene match: 9. Germline CDR1 SGHRS, CDR2 YFSETQ. This CDR3 is 15 amino acids long. The CDR3 region has the DNA TGCGCCAGCAGGGGGGCCGGGACAGAAAATTCACCCCTCCACTTT. Residues: CASRGAGTENSPLHF.

The chain uses TRBV5-1 and TRBJ2-7; maybe TRBD1 (6 bases). The germline V and J ends were trimmed by 0 bases and 7 bases, with 14 bases remaining between them. Germline loops: CDR1 SGHRS, CDR2 YFSETQ. The CDR3 is 14 amino acids. The CDR3 is CASSLEGHPSEQYF. DNA for the CDR3: TGCGCCAGCAGCTTGGAGGGACACCCGAGTGAGCAGTACTTC.

The chain combines TRBV5-6 with TRBJ2-7, with TRBD2 as a possible D gene (6 bases). The CDR3 is 13 amino acids. Germline CDR1 reads SGHDT; CDR2 reads YYEEEE. The V and J ends lost 4 bases and 6 bases respectively, with 14 bases between them. CDR3 DNA sequence: TGTGCCAGCAGCCCGGTTCCCGGGGGCGAGCAGTACTTC. Translated, it gives CASSPVPGGEQYF.

This chain links TRBV7-8 with TRBJ1-1; 8 bases agree with TRBD1. J lost 6 bases, V lost 5 bases, and 5 bases had no gene match. CDR3 length: 13 residues. Germline V CDR1 and CDR2: SGHVS, FQNEAQ. CDR3: CASSAGGRAEAFF. CDR3 DNA: TGTGCCAGCAGCGCAGGGGGCAGGGCTGAAGCTTTCTTT.

V usage is TRBV18 and J usage is TRBJ1-6, with D possibly TRBD1 on 6 matching bases. The germline CDR1 and CDR2 sequences are KGHSH and LQKENI. The CDR3 has 18 residues. Deletions cut 5 bases from V and 5 bases from J, with 22 bases between. For the CDR3, the DNA is TGTGCCAGCTCAAGACAGGCCACCCGAGGGGTAGATAATTCACCCCTCCACTTT. The encoded protein is CASSRQATRGVDNSPLHF.

The chain is built from TRBV5-4 and TRBJ1-1; D is perhaps TRBD1 (5 bases). The V gene's germline CDR1 is SGHNT and CDR2 YYREEE (reference sequence). Trimming cost V 1 base and J 1 base, with 8 bases left between them. The CDR3 totals 14 residues. The CDR3 here is CASSLYGANTEAFF. The CDR3 DNA is TGTGCCAGCAGCTTGTATGGGGCGAACACTGAAGCTTTCTTT.

This chain connects TRBV20-1 to TRBJ1-5, with 9 bases fitting TRBD1. V lost 3 bases, J lost 3 bases, and 9 bases stayed unmatched. The germline gives CDR1 DFQATT, CDR2 SNEGSKA (reference sequence). This CDR3 region has 16 residues. The CDR3 is CSASLPGTGHNQPQHF. The CDR3 bases are TGCAGTGCTAGTCTCCCCGGGACAGGGCACAATCAGCCCCAGCATTTT.

V gene TRBV10-2 combines with J gene TRBJ1-1; D might be TRBD1 (5 bases). V was shortened by 7 bases and J by 3 bases, with 12 bases between the two germline ends. Germline V lookup: CDR1 WSHSY, CDR2 SAAADI. The CDR3 extends over 13 amino acids. Here the CDR3 reads CASTVGVDTEAFF. For the CDR3, the DNA is TGCGCCAGCACAGTAGGGGTGGACACTGAAGCTTTCTTT.

In this sample, this clone turned up once. The rearrangement joins TRBV29-1 to TRBJ2-2, with 7 bases lining up with TRBD1. Germline CDR1 is SQVTM and CDR2 is ANQGSEA. The CDR3 is 14 amino acids. With 7 bases clipped from V and 2 bases from J, the junction kept 7 bases outside the gene matches. DNA for the CDR3: TGCAGCGCTAACCGGGACAGAAACACCGGGGAGCTGTTTTTT. Translation: CSANRDRNTGELFF.

The chain carries TRBV7-2 and TRBJ2-1; 15 positions match TRBD2. Germline V lookup: CDR1 SGHTA, CDR2 FQGNSA. The CDR3 is 17 amino acids. Trimming cost V 5 bases and J 6 bases; bases outside gene matches: 8. The CDR3 DNA is TGTGCCAGCAGCACCGGACTAGCGGGGGGGCCCTTCAATGAGCAGTTCTTC. Translated, it gives CASSTGLAGGPFNEQFF. The entire variable domain, with the rest obtained from reference TRBV7-2 and TRBJ2-1, is as follows: GAGVSQSPSNKVTEKGKDVELRCDPISGHTALYWYRQSLGQGLEFLIYFQGNSAPDKSGLPSDRFSAERTGGSVSTLTIQRTQQEDSAVYLCASSTGLAGGPFNEQFFGPGTRLTVL.

This clone has more than one count but fewer than ten. V is TRBV10-3 and J is TRBJ2-2; D uncertain. The germline gives CDR1 ENHRY, CDR2 SYGVKD. The CDR3 covers 14 residues. V dropped 3 bases and J dropped 1 base, with 6 bases sitting between them. The CDR3 here is CAISEVGNTGELFF. In DNA, the CDR3 is TGTGCCATCAGTGAAGTCGGGAACACCGGGGAGCTGTTTTTT.

V gene TRBV7-2 combines with J gene TRBJ2-1; 7 nucleotides match TRBD2. J gave up 12 bases and V 3 bases, and 5 bases lay outside the gene matches. This CDR3 spans 12 amino acids. CDR1 and CDR2 from the germline V gene are SGHTA and FQGNSA. The chain's CDR3 is CASSLRTGGQFF. CDR3 DNA sequence: TGTGCCAGCAGCTTGCGCACGGGGGGGCAGTTCTTC.